This T cell receptor beta chain was observed in a study of Ad26.COV2.S vaccination and SARS-CoV-2 variants. Overall study: The Ad26.COV2.S arm of the COV1001 trial was where the donor was placed. Recipients of Ad26.COV2.S got it intramuscularly, once or twice 56 days apart.

Regarding the study as a whole: Across vaccine and placebo recipients, the breadth of non-spike TCRs was similar.

In regard to this clone: Its antigen remains unidentified.

Sequencing used immunoSEQ multiplex PCR; TCRdb keeps in-frame clones, though not all of them. The sample lists around 500,000 clones; about 88% were seen once. With 3 bases removed from V and 4 bases from J, the gap between germline ends came to 18 bases. Germline CDR1 MDHEN, CDR2 SYDVKM. This CDR3 is 17 amino acids long. Treatment noted: about 20 received Ad26.COV2.S at low or high dose, single or two shots; 5 received placebo; per-sample allocation not given. Sampling happened 63 days after the first vaccine or placebo injection. Its platform was an Ad26 vector, and its expressed antigen was Wuhan-strain SARS-CoV-2 spike.

The receptor's source is a person between 18 and 65 years old who received the Ad26.COV2.S COVID-19 vaccine or a placebo. The sequencing here drew on peripheral blood, taken in a trial of Ad26.COV2.S vaccine versus placebo. The chain is built from TRBV28 and TRBJ1-4; possibly TRBD1 for D (6 bases). CDR3 in amino acids: CASSFLLGQPRNEKLFF. The CDR3 DNA reads as TGTGCCAGCAGTTTTTTGCTCGGACAGCCCCGTAATGAAAAACTGTTTTTT.